This T cell receptor beta chain was identified in a study of T-cell memory formation after mild COVID-19. Study-wide results and limits: Of the contracting clones, CD4+ ones lay mainly in CM and EM, and CD8+ ones in EMRA. Clones contracting over day 15 to 85 were CD4/CD8 balanced, with later expanders leaning CD4+. Pre-infection memory contained some responding clones, which suggested that cross-reactive memory had joined.

TCRdb re-called the 5' RACE reads through MiXCR, storing one row per CDR3 protein. The sample lists more than 300,000 distinct CDR3 sequences; roughly an eighth were seen once. In regard to this clonotype: Its antigen remains unidentified.

Germline trimming cut 0 bases from V and 1 base from J; bases unmatched to any gene: 6. The V gene's germline CDR1 is SGHAT and CDR2 FQDESV (reference sequence). This CDR3 is built from 17 residues. This TCR was recovered from a man younger than 35 who had mild COVID-19 (a few samples of this study predate the infection). Cell type and time point are not known. The chain recombines TRBV11-1 with TRBJ2-1; TRBD1 agrees at 7 bases. Sequenced material: PBMCs or a T cell subset sorted from them (not recorded which). CDR3 residues: CASSLARRGSSYNEQFF. The CDR3 DNA is TGTGCCAGCAGCTTAGCGCGCAGGGGGTCGTCCTACAATGAGCAGTTCTTC.